The 11 T cell receptor beta chains below all came from one sample that was sequenced in a study of blood T cell repertoires in COVID-19. Generated by immunoSEQ multiplex PCR, the TCRdb table keeps only in-frame clones and is missing some. Among about 190,000 clones, 89% were seen once, and the ten largest hold roughly 6.7%. The source material was peripheral blood. Source of these receptors: a man aged 35 to 55 with acute or convalescent COVID-19.

The genes are TRBV9 and TRBJ1-3, with TRBD1 identical over 9 bases. CDR3 length: 14 amino acids. CDR1 is SGDLS and CDR2 is YYNGEE in the germline V gene. With 3 bases clipped from V and 4 bases from J, the junction kept 2 bases outside the gene matches. The CDR3 DNA sequence: TGTGCCAGCAGCGCCACAGGGGGCGGAAACACCATATATTTT. This gives the protein CASSATGGGNTIYF. Looking up the rest from reference TRBV9 and TRBJ1-3 gives the full variable domain: DSGVTQTPKHLITATGQRVTLRCSPRSGDLSVYWYQQSLDQGLQFLIQYYNGEERAKGNILERFSAQQFPDLHSELNLSSLELGDSALYFCASSATGGGNTIYFGEGSWLTVV.

This clone was recorded a few times. The gene calls are TRBV6-5 and TRBJ1-2; 7 positions agree with TRBD1. CDR1 and CDR2 from the germline V gene are MNHEY and SVGAGI. Unmatched junction bases numbered 2, after V lost 6 bases and J lost 4 bases. This CDR3 has 12 amino acids. The CDR3 sequence is CASRKGAYGYTF. The CDR3 DNA sequence: TGTGCCAGCAGGAAGGGGGCCTATGGCTACACCTTC.

V is TRBV6-2 or TRBV6-3 and J is TRBJ1-6; D is possibly TRBD1 (5 bases). This CDR3 spans 13 amino acids. Germline V gene lookup returns CDR1 MNHEY and CDR2 SVGEGT. V lost 5 bases, J lost 6 bases, and 8 bases lay in between. Written as DNA, the CDR3 is TGTGCCAGCAGTGACAGTTTTAATTCACCCCTCCACTTT. It encodes CASSDSFNSPLHF.

V is TRBV6-5 and J is TRBJ1-5; D might be TRBD1 (6 bases). V lost 4 bases, J lost 6 bases, and 13 bases lay in between. The CDR3 totals 14 residues. CDR1 is MNHEY, CDR2 SVGAGI, per germline. The CDR3 loop reads CASSSGVRSQPQHF. CDR3 nucleotides: TGTGCCAGCAGTTCAGGGGTTCGGAGTCAGCCCCAGCATTTT.

This clone was seen only a few times. The chain couples TRBV2 to TRBJ2-7; D not certain. The germline CDR1 and CDR2 sequences are SNHLY and FYNNEI. Trimming pared 8 bases from V and 5 bases from J, leaving 16 bases between. The CDR3 sequence is 13 residues long. The CDR3 sequence: CASLDLPANEQYF. In DNA form, the CDR3 reads TGTGCCAGCCTAGACTTACCAGCCAACGAGCAGTACTTC.

The V call is TRBV5-5, the J call TRBJ2-7; 11 positions agree with TRBD2. Germline V lookup: CDR1 SGHKS, CDR2 YYEKEE (reference sequence). The V gene end was trimmed by 3 bases and the J gene end by 2 bases; junction bases not matched to a gene: 4. The CDR3 runs 15 residues. CDR3 protein: CASSYGLAGPYEQYF. CDR3 nucleotides: TGTGCCAGCAGCTACGGACTAGCGGGCCCCTACGAGCAGTACTTC.

The chain joins TRBV9 to TRBJ1-4; D is ambiguous. Germline CDR1 SGDLS, CDR2 YYNGEE. CDR3 length: 17 amino acids. Trimming shortened V by 0 bases and J by 3 bases, and 15 bases separated the two germline ends. For the CDR3, the DNA is TGTGCCAGCAGCGTAGCTCGGGGTGGGGTCTCTAATGAAAAACTGTTTTTT. It is translated as CASSVARGGVSNEKLFF.

V usage is TRBV15 and J usage is TRBJ1-2, with 10 bases fitting TRBD1. This CDR3 has 17 amino acids. Germline CDR1 LNHNV, CDR2 YYDKDF (reference sequence). With V trimmed by 3 bases and J by 7 bases, 14 bases remained unmatched. The CDR3 bases are TGTGCCACCAGCAGTCTCACCGGGACAGGGGAGAAGTTTGGCTACACCTTC. It specifies CATSSLTGTGEKFGYTF.

The chain is built from TRBV23-1 and TRBJ1-3, with a tentative D call TRBD1 (6 bases). TRBV23-1 falls under the ORF class, with uncertain function. The CDR3 runs to 17 residues. V lost 3 bases and J lost 0, with 15 bases in between. The CDR3 DNA reads TGCGCCAGCAGTCACCCCTTAGGACAGTACTCTGGAAACACCATATATTTT. Protein: CASSHPLGQYSGNTIYF.

This sequence joins TRBV3-1 (or the pseudogene TRBV3-2) and TRBJ1-2, with 7 positions matching TRBD1. The CDR3 extends over 13 amino acids. V lost 1 base to trimming and J lost 5 bases; unmatched junction nucleotides: 1. Germline CDR1 and CDR2: LGHDT and YNNKEL (reference sequence). CDR3 nucleotides: TGTGCCAGCAGCCAAGGACAGGGTTATGGCTACACCTTC. This encodes CASSQGQGYGYTF.

V is TRBV28 and J is TRBJ1-2; TRBD1 is a possible D gene (5 bases). The length of the CDR3 is 13 residues. From germline, CDR1 is MDHEN and CDR2 SYDVKM. The ends were cut back, 6 bases at V and 4 bases at J, with 12 bases in the middle. CDR3 DNA sequence: TGTGCCAGCAGCCCCGGGGGGGGCTATGGCTACACCTTC. Residues: CASSPGGGYGYTF.